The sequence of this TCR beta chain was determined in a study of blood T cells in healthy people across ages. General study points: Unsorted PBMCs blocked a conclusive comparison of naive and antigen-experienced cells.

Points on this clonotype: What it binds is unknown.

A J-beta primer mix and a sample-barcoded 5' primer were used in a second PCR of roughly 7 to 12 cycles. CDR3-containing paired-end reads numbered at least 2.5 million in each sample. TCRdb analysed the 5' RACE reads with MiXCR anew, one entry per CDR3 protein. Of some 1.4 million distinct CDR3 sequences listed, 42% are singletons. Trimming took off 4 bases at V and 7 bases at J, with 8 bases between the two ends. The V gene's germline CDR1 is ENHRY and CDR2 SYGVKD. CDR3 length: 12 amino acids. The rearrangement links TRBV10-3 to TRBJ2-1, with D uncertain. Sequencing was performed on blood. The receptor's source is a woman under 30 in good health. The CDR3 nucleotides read TGTGCCATCAGTGTGTGGGCGAATGAGCAGTTCTTC. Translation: CAISVWANEQFF.